These 32 T cell receptor beta chains share one sample of origin, sequenced in a study of radiotherapy plus CTLA-4 blockade in lung cancer. Data came from immunoSEQ multiplex PCR; TCRdb stores just in-frame clones and leaves some out. This table holds 32,000 or so clones, under 85% found once. The sequenced sample was peripheral blood, obtained from a patient treated with radiotherapy plus ipilimumab. These receptors originate from a human donor with non-small cell lung cancer that progressed on radiotherapy plus ipilimumab.

The chain uses TRBV7-3 and TRBJ2-1, with TRBD1 identical over 7 bases. This CDR3 spans 16 amino acids. Germline trimming cut 1 base from V and 2 bases from J; bases unmatched to any gene: 5. Germline CDR1 SGHTA, CDR2 FQGTGA. CDR3 sequence (DNA): TGTGCCAGCAGCTTAATACCGACAGGGACCTACAATGAGCAGTTCTTC. It specifies CASSLIPTGTYNEQFF.

The V and J genes are TRBV30 and TRBJ1-4; 7 bases match TRBD1. CDR3 length equals 14 residues. V was pared by 4 bases and J by 5 bases, with 7 bases of the junction left unmatched. The germline V gene encodes CDR1 GTSNPN and CDR2 SVGIG (reference sequence). The CDR3 here is CAWTRQGSNEKLFF. The CDR3 DNA is TGTGCCTGGACGAGACAGGGCAGCAATGAAAAACTGTTTTTT.

The rearrangement joins TRBV11-3 to TRBJ1-1; 7 bases match TRBD1. This CDR3 is 14 amino acids long. With V trimmed by 4 bases and J by 5 bases, 7 bases remained unmatched. Germline loops: CDR1 SGHNT, CDR2 YENEEA. The DNA of the CDR3 is TGTGCCAGCAGCTCACAGGGGTTCGGGACTGAAGCTTTCTTT. Its translation is CASSSQGFGTEAFF.

The chain combines TRBV11-2 with TRBJ2-7, with 7 bases that match TRBD1. This CDR3 spans 12 amino acids. Germline V lookup: CDR1 SGHAT, CDR2 FQNNGV. Germline trimming cut 3 bases from V and 8 bases from J; bases unmatched to any gene: 4. The chain's CDR3 is CASSFPTGKQYF. In DNA, the CDR3 is TGTGCCAGCAGCTTCCCGACAGGGAAGCAGTACTTC. The full variable domain, in which reference TRBV11-2 and TRBJ2-7 provide the parts outside the CDR3, is EAGVAQSPRYKIIEKRQSVAFWCNPISGHATLYWYQQILGQGPKLLIQFQNNGVVDDSQLPKDRFSAERLKGVDSTLKIQPAKLEDSAVYLCASSFPTGKQYFGPGTRLTVT.

The gene calls are TRBV10-3 and TRBJ2-7; D ambiguous. The length of the CDR3 is 15 residues. Trimming left V 2 bases short and J 0 bases short, with 11 bases between. In germline, CDR1 is ENHRY, CDR2 SYGVKD. In DNA, the CDR3 is TGTGCCATCAGTGAGCTCGGGCCCAACTCCTACGAGCAGTACTTC. Its protein is CAISELGPNSYEQYF.

Regarding this clone: The junction does not match germline at one end; this may be a read error. The rearrangement joins TRBV15 to TRBJ2-5; no clear D. The CDR3 consists of 14 residues. Germline CDR1 reads LNHNV; CDR2 reads YYDKDF (reference sequence). In nucleotides, the CDR3 is TGTGCCACCAGCCGAGAAGGACCTGAGGAGACCCAGTACTTC. This translates into CATSREGPEETQYF. The full variable domain, its missing parts supplied by reference TRBV15 and TRBJ2-5, is DAMVIQNPRYQVTQFGKPVTLSCSQTLNHNVMYWYQQKSSQAPKLLFHYYDKDFNNEADTPDNFQSRRPNTSFCFLDIRSPGLGDTAMYLCATSREGPEETQYFGPGTRLLVL.

J is TRBJ1-2 and V is TRBV29-1; tentatively, D is TRBD1 (6 bases). V shed 6 bases and J shed 7 bases, with 12 bases lying between them. Germline V gene sequence: CDR1 SQVTM, CDR2 ANQGSEA. The CDR3 totals 11 residues. The CDR3 sequence: CSVTGSSGYTF. CDR3 DNA: TGCAGCGTCACAGGGTCGAGTGGCTACACCTTC.

The chain links TRBV28 to TRBJ1-2, with D unresolved. The germline CDR1 and CDR2 sequences are MDHEN and SYDVKM. This CDR3 is built from 13 residues. Trimming cost V 6 bases and J 1 base, with 9 bases left between them. CDR3 region: CASRSGSNYGYTF. The CDR3, as DNA: TGTGCCAGCAGGTCGGGGAGTAACTATGGCTACACCTTC.

This chain links TRBV19 with TRBJ2-7; D remains ambiguous. The V end was cut by 5 bases, the J end by 2 bases, with 13 bases between. The length of the CDR3 is 14 residues. CDR1 and CDR2 from the germline V gene are LNHDA and SQIVND (reference sequence). CDR3 coding DNA: TGTGCCAGTAGTCCGTCCAGGTTTACCTACGAGCAGTACTTC. This encodes CASSPSRFTYEQYF.

V is TRBV2 and J is TRBJ2-1; 7 bases agree with TRBD2. The CDR3 totals 15 residues. From germline, CDR1 is SNHLY and CDR2 FYNNEI. V was pared by 4 bases and J by 6 bases, with 9 bases of the junction left unmatched. CDR3 bases: TGTGCCAGCAGTGTCGGGTCTCTAGCGGCCAATGAGCAGTTCTTC. Translated: CASSVGSLAANEQFF.

V usage is TRBV5-1 and J usage is TRBJ2-1; D assignment may be TRBD1 or TRBD2 (7 bases each). Germline V gene lookup returns CDR1 SGHRS and CDR2 YFSETQ. The CDR3 is made up of 13 amino acids. V lost 7 bases and J lost 5, with 13 bases in between. CDR3 sequence: CASQGGLDNEQFF. The CDR3 DNA follows: TGCGCCAGCCAGGGGGGGTTGGACAATGAGCAGTTCTTC.

The V and J genes are TRBV7-9 and TRBJ1-2; D is ambiguous. The CDR3 length is 15 residues. The V and J ends lost 6 bases and 5 bases respectively, with 19 bases between them. In germline, CDR1 is SEHNR, CDR2 FQNEAQ (reference sequence). The CDR3 DNA sequence: TGTGCCAGCAGTAACGGACCTCCCGCCGGGTATGGCTACACCTTC. Translation gives CASSNGPPAGYGYTF.

V and J are TRBV6-1 and TRBJ1-5, with 8 bases aligning to TRBD1. V gave up 6 bases and J gave up 7 bases; unmatched junction bases: 11. The CDR3 consists of 15 residues. Germline CDR1 reads MNHNS; CDR2 reads SASEGT. The CDR3 protein is CASRPGQGTMQPQHF. The CDR3 nucleotides read TGTGCCAGCAGACCCGGACAGGGTACGATGCAGCCCCAGCATTTT.

The V and J genes are TRBV5-4 and TRBJ2-3; 9 bases match TRBD2. This CDR3 is 16 amino acids long. V lost 4 bases to trimming and J lost 1 base; unmatched junction nucleotides: 7. The germline gives CDR1 SGHNT, CDR2 YYREEE (reference sequence). CDR3 region: CASSRSGGYRTDTQYF. DNA for the CDR3: TGTGCCAGCAGCCGTAGCGGGGGTTACCGCACAGATACGCAGTATTTT.

The chain couples TRBV5-1 to TRBJ1-4; D is undetermined. V shed 2 bases and J shed 6 bases, with 14 bases lying between them. From germline, CDR1 is SGHRS and CDR2 YFSETQ. This CDR3 is 15 amino acids long. CDR3 DNA sequence: TGCGCCAGCAGCTTAGGGCCCGTATCGGATGAAAAACTGTTTTTT. Translated: CASSLGPVSDEKLFF.

The V gene is TRBV18, the J gene TRBJ2-7; 11 bases fit TRBD2. The CDR3 runs to 14 residues. V was pared by 5 bases and J by 2 bases, with 2 bases of the junction left unmatched. CDR1 and CDR2 from the germline V gene are KGHSH and LQKENI. CDR3 nucleotide sequence: TGTGCCAGCTCAGAACTAGCGGGAGCCTACGAGCAGTACTTC. It yields the protein CASSELAGAYEQYF.

V is TRBV5-4 and J is TRBJ1-1; possibly TRBD1 for D (5 bases). Between the trimmed V and J ends, which lost 5 bases and 6 bases, there was a span of 14 bases. The V gene's germline CDR1 is SGHNT and CDR2 YYREEE (reference sequence). The CDR3 loop spans 13 amino acids. DNA of the CDR3: TGTGCCAGCAGTCACGACCCCAGGGCTGAAGCTTTCTTT. Amino acids: CASSHDPRAEAFF.

The chain combines TRBV28 with TRBJ1-2; 8 bases line up with TRBD1. J was trimmed by 1 base and V by 2 bases; bases with no gene match: 6. Germline V lookup: CDR1 MDHEN, CDR2 SYDVKM. CDR3 length: 16 amino acids. Here the CDR3 DNA reads TGTGCCAGCAGTTTAGGTGCAGGGGGCTATAACTATGGCTACACCTTC. Translating it yields CASSLGAGGYNYGYTF.

This sequence joins TRBV6-1 and TRBJ2-5; TRBD1 might be the D (5 bases). V shed 4 bases and J shed 0 bases, with 12 bases lying between them. The CDR3 has 15 residues. The V gene's germline CDR1 is MNHNS and CDR2 SASEGT. Here the CDR3 DNA reads TGTGCCAGCAGTGGTTCCGACAGAGACCAAGAGACCCAGTACTTC. Its protein product is CASSGSDRDQETQYF.

Only a few counts were recorded for this clone. This chain links TRBV18 with TRBJ1-2; D may be TRBD1 (5 bases). The V end was cut by 9 bases, the J end by 4 bases, with 21 bases between. CDR1 is KGHSH, CDR2 LQKENI, per germline. The CDR3 is 15 amino acids. The CDR3 nucleotides are TGTGCCAGTTCTACGGGGGGGACCCAGGGCTATGGCTACACCTTC. Translation gives CASSTGGTQGYGYTF.

CDR3 sequence reads: CASSTPEGEVRTQYF. Written as DNA, the CDR3 is TGTGCCAGCAGCACCCCTGAGGGAGAGGTGAGGACCCAGTACTTC. The chain recombines TRBV5-4 with TRBJ2-5, with D perhaps TRBD2 (5 bases). Germline loops: CDR1 SGHNT, CDR2 YYREEE (reference sequence). The germline V and J ends were trimmed by 4 bases and 7 bases, with 20 bases remaining between them. The CDR3 runs 15 residues.

The chain has TRBV6-5 and TRBJ1-1, with a possible D match to TRBD1 (6 bases). Trimming cost V 2 bases and J 5 bases, with 12 bases left between them. Germline V gives CDR1 MNHEY, CDR2 SVGAGI. The CDR3 runs 14 residues. The CDR3: CASSYTRGRTEAFF. CDR3 DNA: TGTGCCAGCAGTTACACTCGGGGGCGGACTGAAGCTTTCTTT.

This clone was seen just once. CDR3 DNA sequence: TGCAGCGTTGGAGAGATTGAGGGGTCCCAGCATTTT. It translates to CSVGEIEGSQHF. The rearrangement uses TRBV29-1 and TRBJ1-5; tentative D call: TRBD1 (5 bases). Germline assignment: CDR1 SQVTM and CDR2 ANQGSEA. V lost 4 bases and J lost 11, with 15 bases in between. The CDR3 spans 12 residues.

The V gene is TRBV27, the J gene TRBJ1-6; D unresolved. Trimming stripped 6 bases from V and 0 bases from J, with 3 bases between. The V gene's germline CDR1 is MNHEY and CDR2 SMNVEV (reference sequence). CDR3 length: 13 residues. CDR3 protein: CASRSSYNSPLHF. CDR3 DNA sequence: TGTGCCAGCAGGAGCTCCTATAATTCACCCCTCCACTTT.

V gene TRBV28 combines with J gene TRBJ2-1; unclear D gene. V gave up 1 base and J gave up 0 bases, with 10 bases separating them. The CDR3 runs 16 residues. CDR1 is MDHEN, CDR2 SYDVKM, per germline. The CDR3 spells CASSLLGTSSYNEQFF. The CDR3 coding sequence is TGTGCCAGCAGTTTATTAGGCACGAGCTCCTACAATGAGCAGTTCTTC.

This chain uses TRBV11-3 with TRBJ2-1; 10 positions match TRBD1. The CDR3 is 19 residues long. Germline V CDR1 and CDR2: SGHNT, YENEEA. V shed 1 base, J shed 1 base, and the junction held 10 bases outside the gene matches. Here the CDR3 reads CASSLGLSRDRGSYNEQFF. The CDR3 DNA follows: TGTGCCAGCAGCTTAGGCCTAAGCCGGGACAGGGGATCCTACAATGAGCAGTTCTTC.

This rearrangement joins TRBV6-1 to TRBJ2-2; TRBD1 matches 7 bases. V lost 3 bases to trimming and J lost 0 bases; unmatched junction nucleotides: 16. Germline loops: CDR1 MNHNS, CDR2 SASEGT. The CDR3 length is 20 residues. The CDR3 DNA follows: TGTGCCAGCAGTGACTTACGGGCAAACAGGGGTTACGCGAACACCGGGGAGCTGTTTTTT. It specifies CASSDLRANRGYANTGELFF.

This chain joins TRBV4-1 and TRBJ1-3; TRBD1 aligns across 7 bases. This CDR3 comprises 17 residues. Germline loops: CDR1 MGHRA, CDR2 YSYEKL. V gave up 0 bases and J gave up 4 bases; unmatched junction bases: 9. The CDR3 here is CASSQDTYRGRGNTIYF. DNA for the CDR3: TGCGCCAGCAGCCAAGATACGTACAGGGGAAGAGGAAACACCATATATTTT.

V and J are TRBV6-4 and TRBJ1-2; weak D call: TRBD1 (6 bases). V lost 7 bases to trimming and J lost 7 bases, with 16 bases between them. Germline CDR1 and CDR2: MRHNA and SNTAGT. This CDR3 contains 13 residues. DNA of the CDR3: TGTGCCAGCACTCGACAGGCCCCTCCTGGCTACACCTTC. Amino acids: CASTRQAPPGYTF.

J is TRBJ1-1 and V is TRBV29-1, with D perhaps matching TRBD1 (5 bases). The CDR3 loop spans 12 amino acids. Germline assignment: CDR1 SQVTM and CDR2 ANQGSEA. Trimming took off 6 bases at V and 7 bases at J, with 15 bases between the two ends. The CDR3 sequence is CSVGGGRLEAFF. CDR3 DNA: TGCAGCGTGGGGGGTGGGCGACTTGAAGCTTTCTTT.

The V call is TRBV6-5, the J call TRBJ2-7, with TRBD1 matching 9 bases. Germline V gives CDR1 MNHEY, CDR2 SVGAGI. The V gene end was trimmed by 4 bases and the J gene end by 6 bases; junction bases not matched to a gene: 7. The CDR3 totals 14 residues. CDR3: CASSLGTGFGEQYF. The CDR3 bases are TGTGCCAGCAGTTTAGGGACAGGGTTCGGCGAGCAGTACTTC.

This chain links TRBV28 with TRBJ1-1, with TRBD1 matching 9 bases. The V segment lost 2 bases and the J segment 1 base; nucleotides outside the gene matches: 8. Germline CDR1 reads MDHEN; CDR2 reads SYDVKM. The CDR3 has 17 residues. The CDR3 sequence: CASSLRQGGFRNTEAFF. DNA for the CDR3: TGTGCCAGCAGTTTAAGACAGGGGGGTTTTAGGAACACTGAAGCTTTCTTT.